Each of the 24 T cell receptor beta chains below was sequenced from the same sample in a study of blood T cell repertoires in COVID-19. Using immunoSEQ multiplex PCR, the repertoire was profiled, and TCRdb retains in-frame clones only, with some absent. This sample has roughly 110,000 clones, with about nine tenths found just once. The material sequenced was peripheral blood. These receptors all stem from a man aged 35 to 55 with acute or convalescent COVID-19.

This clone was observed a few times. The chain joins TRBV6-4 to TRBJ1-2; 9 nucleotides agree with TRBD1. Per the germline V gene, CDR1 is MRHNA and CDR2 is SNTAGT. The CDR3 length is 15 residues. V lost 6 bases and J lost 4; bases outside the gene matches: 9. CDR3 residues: CASSLEGQGVYGYTF. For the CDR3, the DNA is TGTGCCAGCAGCCTTGAGGGACAGGGTGTCTATGGCTACACCTTC.

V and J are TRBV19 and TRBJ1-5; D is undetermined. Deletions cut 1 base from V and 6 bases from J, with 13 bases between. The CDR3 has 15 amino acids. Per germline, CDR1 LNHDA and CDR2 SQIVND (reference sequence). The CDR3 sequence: CASSIGLARVQPQHF. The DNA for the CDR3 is TGTGCCAGTAGTATAGGTCTTGCCCGAGTTCAGCCCCAGCATTTT.

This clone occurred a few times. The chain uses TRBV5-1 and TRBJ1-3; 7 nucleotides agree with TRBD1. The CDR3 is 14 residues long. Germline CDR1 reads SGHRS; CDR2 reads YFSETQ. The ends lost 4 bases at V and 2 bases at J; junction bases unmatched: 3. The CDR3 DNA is TGCGCCAGCAGCATTCAGGGGGCTGGAAACACCATATATTTT. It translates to CASSIQGAGNTIYF.

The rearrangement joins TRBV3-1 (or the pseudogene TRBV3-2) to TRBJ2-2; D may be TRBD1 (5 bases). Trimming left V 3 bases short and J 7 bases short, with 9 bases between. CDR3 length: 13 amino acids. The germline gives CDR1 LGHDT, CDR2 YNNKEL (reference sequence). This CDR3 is CASSHRDVGELFF. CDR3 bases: TGTGCCAGCAGCCACAGGGATGTCGGGGAGCTGTTTTTT.

CDR3 bases: TGCGCCAGCAGCCAAGGGGGGGGCTTTGGTGGCGAGCAGTACTTC. Its translation: CASSQGGGFGGEQYF. The chain has TRBV5-1 and TRBJ2-7, with TRBD2 as a possible D gene (7 bases). The CDR3 is made up of 15 amino acids. Trimming removed 4 bases from V and 6 bases from J, with 20 bases in between. Germline V lookup: CDR1 SGHRS, CDR2 YFSETQ.

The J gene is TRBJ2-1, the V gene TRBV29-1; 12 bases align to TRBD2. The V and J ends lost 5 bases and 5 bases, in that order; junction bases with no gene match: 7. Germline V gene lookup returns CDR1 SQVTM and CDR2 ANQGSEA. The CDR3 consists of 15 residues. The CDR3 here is CSVQGRTSGDNEQFF. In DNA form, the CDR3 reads TGCAGCGTTCAAGGGAGGACTAGCGGGGACAATGAGCAGTTCTTC.

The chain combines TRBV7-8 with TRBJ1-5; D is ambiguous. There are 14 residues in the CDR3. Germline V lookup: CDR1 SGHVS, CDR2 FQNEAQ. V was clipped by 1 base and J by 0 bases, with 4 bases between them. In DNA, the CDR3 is TGTGCCAGCAGCTTAGGGCTTAGCAATCAGCCCCAGCATTTT. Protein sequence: CASSLGLSNQPQHF.

The CDR3 loop is CASTSGTLYSPLHF. CDR3 in DNA: TGTGCCAGTACCTCTGGGACACTGTATTCACCCCTCCACTTT. The genes are TRBV19 and TRBJ1-6; tentatively, D is TRBD1 (6 bases). The CDR3 extends over 14 amino acids. Germline V gives CDR1 LNHDA, CDR2 SQIVND (reference sequence). Trimming stripped 7 bases from V and 8 bases from J, with 15 bases between.

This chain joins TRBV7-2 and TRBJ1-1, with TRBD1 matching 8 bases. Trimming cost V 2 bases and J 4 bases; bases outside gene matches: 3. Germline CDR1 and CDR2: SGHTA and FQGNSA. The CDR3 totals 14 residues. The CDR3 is CASSLQGAATEAFF. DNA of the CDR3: TGTGCCAGCAGCTTACAGGGGGCGGCCACTGAAGCTTTCTTT.

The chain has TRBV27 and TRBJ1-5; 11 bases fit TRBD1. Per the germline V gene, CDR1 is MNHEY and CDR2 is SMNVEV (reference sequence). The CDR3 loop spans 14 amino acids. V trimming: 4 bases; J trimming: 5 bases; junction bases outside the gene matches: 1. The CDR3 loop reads CASSSDRGHQPQHF. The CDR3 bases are TGTGCCAGCAGTTCGGACAGGGGGCATCAGCCCCAGCATTTT.

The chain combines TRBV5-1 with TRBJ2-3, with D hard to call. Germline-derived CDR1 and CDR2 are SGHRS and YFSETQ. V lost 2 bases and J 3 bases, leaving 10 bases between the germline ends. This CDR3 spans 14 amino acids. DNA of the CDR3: TGCGCCAGCAGCTTTGCCGGGTGGACAGATACGCAGTATTTT. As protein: CASSFAGWTDTQYF.

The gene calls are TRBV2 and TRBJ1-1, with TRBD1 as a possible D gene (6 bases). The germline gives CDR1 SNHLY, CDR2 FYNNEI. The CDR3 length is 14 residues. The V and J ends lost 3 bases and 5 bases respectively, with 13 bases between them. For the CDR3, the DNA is TGTGCCAGCAGTGACGGGGGGGCGGATACTGAAGCTTTCTTT. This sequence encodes CASSDGGADTEAFF. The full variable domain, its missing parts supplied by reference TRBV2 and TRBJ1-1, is EPEVTQTPSHQVTQMGQEVILRCVPISNHLYFYWYRQILGQKVEFLVSFYNNEISEKSEIFDDQFSVERPDGSNFTLKIRSTKLEDSAMYFCASSDGGADTEAFFGQGTRLTVV.

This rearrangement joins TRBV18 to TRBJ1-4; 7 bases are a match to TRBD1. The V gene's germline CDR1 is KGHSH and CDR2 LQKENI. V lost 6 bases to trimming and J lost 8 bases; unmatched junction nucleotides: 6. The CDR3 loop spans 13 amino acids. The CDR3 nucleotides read TGTGCCAGCTCGCCAGACAGGGAGGAAAAACTGTTTTTT. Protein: CASSPDREEKLFF. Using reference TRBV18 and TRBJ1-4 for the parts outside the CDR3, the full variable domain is NAGVMQNPRHLVRRRGQEARLRCSPMKGHSHVYWYRQLPEEGLKFMVYLQKENIIDESGMPKERFSAEFPKEGPSILRIQQVVRGDSAAYFCASSPDREEKLFFGSGTQLSVL.

The CDR3 DNA reads as TGTGCCAGCAGTACGCCCCGACAGGGGGCCACCTACGAGCAGTACTTC. Translation gives CASSTPRQGATYEQYF. The V and J genes are TRBV6-6 and TRBJ2-7; 10 nucleotides line up with TRBD1. The CDR3 totals 16 residues. Germline values: CDR1 MNHNY, CDR2 SVGAGI (reference sequence). V was clipped by 5 bases and J by 2 bases; unmatched bases: 9.

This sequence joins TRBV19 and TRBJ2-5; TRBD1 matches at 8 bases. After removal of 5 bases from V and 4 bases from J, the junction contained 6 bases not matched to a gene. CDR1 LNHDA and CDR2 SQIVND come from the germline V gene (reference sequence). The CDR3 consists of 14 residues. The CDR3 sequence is CASSLGQGGETQYF. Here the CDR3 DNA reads TGTGCCAGTAGTCTTGGACAGGGCGGAGAGACCCAGTACTTC.

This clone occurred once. The CDR3 loop reads CASTSTLGDTIYF. As DNA, the CDR3 is TGTGCCAGCACCTCGACCCTGGGAGACACCATATATTTT. The chain links TRBV6-5 to TRBJ1-3; no definite D call. Germline assignment: CDR1 MNHEY and CDR2 SVGAGI. V gave up 7 bases and J gave up 8 bases, with 15 bases separating them. CDR3 length: 13 residues.

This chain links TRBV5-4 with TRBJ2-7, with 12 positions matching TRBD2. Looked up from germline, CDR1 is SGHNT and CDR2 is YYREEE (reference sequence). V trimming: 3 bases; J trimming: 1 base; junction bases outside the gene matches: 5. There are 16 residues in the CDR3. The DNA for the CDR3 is TGTGCCAGCAGCTCCTTAGGACTAGCGGGATCCTACGAGCAGTACTTC. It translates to CASSSLGLAGSYEQYF.

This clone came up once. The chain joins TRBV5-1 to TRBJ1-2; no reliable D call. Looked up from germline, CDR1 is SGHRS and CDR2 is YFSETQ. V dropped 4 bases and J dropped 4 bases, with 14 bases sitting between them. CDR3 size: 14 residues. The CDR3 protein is CASSRDGGSYGYTF. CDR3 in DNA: TGCGCCAGCAGCCGGGATGGAGGAAGCTATGGCTACACCTTC.

The DNA for the CDR3 is TGTGCCAGCAGCTCAGTAGCGGGGACCTTACACAATGAGCAGTTCTTC. As protein: CASSSVAGTLHNEQFF. V is TRBV11-2 and J is TRBJ2-1; 8 nucleotides align to TRBD2. CDR1 and CDR2 from the germline V gene are SGHAT and FQNNGV. The trim removed 4 bases at V and 5 bases at J, leaving 10 bases unmatched. This CDR3 contains 16 residues.

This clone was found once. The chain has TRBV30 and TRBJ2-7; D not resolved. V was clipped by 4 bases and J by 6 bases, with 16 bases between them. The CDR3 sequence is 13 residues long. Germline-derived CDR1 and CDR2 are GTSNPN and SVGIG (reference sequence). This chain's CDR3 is CAWKSLRVGEQYF. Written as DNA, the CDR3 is TGTGCCTGGAAGAGTCTTCGGGTGGGCGAGCAGTACTTC. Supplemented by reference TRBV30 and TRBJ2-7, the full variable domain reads SQTIHQWPATLVQPVGSPLSLECTVEGTSNPNLYWYRQAAGRGLQLLFYSVGIGQISSEVPQNLSASRPQDRQFILSSKKLLLSDSGFYLCAWKSLRVGEQYFGPGTRLTVT.

In nucleotides, the CDR3 is TGTGCCAGCGCGGACAGAAGGGATGAAAAACTGTTTTTT. Translation gives CASADRRDEKLFF. V is TRBV2 and J is TRBJ1-4; tentative D call: TRBD1 (6 bases). Trimming cost V 8 bases and J 6 bases, with 13 bases left between them. The CDR3 spans 13 residues. Germline loops: CDR1 SNHLY, CDR2 FYNNEI.

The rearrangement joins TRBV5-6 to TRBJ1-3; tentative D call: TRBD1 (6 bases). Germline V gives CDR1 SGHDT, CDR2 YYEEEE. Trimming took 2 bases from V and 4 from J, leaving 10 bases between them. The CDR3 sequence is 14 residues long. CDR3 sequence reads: CASSLSGGGNTIYF. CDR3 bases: TGTGCCAGCAGCTTATCTGGGGGCGGAAACACCATATATTTT.

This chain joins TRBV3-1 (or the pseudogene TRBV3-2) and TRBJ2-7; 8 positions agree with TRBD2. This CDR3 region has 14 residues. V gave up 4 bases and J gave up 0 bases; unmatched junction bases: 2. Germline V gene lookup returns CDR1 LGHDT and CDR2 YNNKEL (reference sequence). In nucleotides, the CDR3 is TGTGCCAGCAGCCGTGGGACTAGCTCCTACGAGCAGTACTTC. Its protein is CASSRGTSSYEQYF.

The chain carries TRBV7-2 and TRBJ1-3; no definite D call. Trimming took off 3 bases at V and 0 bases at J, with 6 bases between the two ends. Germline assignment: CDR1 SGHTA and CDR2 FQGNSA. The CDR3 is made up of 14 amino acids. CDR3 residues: CASSFSGSGNTIYF. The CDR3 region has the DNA TGTGCCAGCAGCTTTTCGGGCTCTGGAAACACCATATATTTT.